This TCR beta chain was sequenced for a study of OX40 agonist ivuxolimab in advanced cancers. Study as a whole: Eligibility admitted prior anti-PD-1, anti-PD-L1 or anti-CTLA-4 therapy; roughly 40% had some. Study-level findings and limits: Circulating CD4+ and CD8+ T cells showed clonal expansion by week 6 at 0.1 to 3.0 mg/kg. Not determined was the antigen specificity of the expanded peripheral T cells. Mean expanded clone counts were higher in CD8+ than CD4+ T cells.

CDR3 size: 14 residues. CDR1 is SGHTA and CDR2 is FQGTGA in the germline V gene. The V end was cut by 5 bases, the J end by 7 bases, with 14 bases between. A remark on this clone: The antigen is unknown.

Only in-frame clones appear in the TCRdb table, and some are missing; sequencing was by immunoSEQ multiplex PCR. The sample lists 92,000 or so clones; 85% to 90% were seen once. This sample comprised CD4+ or CD8+ T cells sorted from blood, obtained in a trial of the OX40 agonist ivuxolimab. The sequence was collected from an adult with an advanced solid tumor such as melanoma, head and neck, liver or kidney cancer. The V gene is TRBV7-3, the J gene TRBJ2-2, with D perhaps TRBD2 (6 bases). CDR3 protein: CASSRWEVDGELFF. The CDR3 DNA is TGTGCCAGCAGCCGTTGGGAGGTGGACGGGGAGCTGTTTTTT.